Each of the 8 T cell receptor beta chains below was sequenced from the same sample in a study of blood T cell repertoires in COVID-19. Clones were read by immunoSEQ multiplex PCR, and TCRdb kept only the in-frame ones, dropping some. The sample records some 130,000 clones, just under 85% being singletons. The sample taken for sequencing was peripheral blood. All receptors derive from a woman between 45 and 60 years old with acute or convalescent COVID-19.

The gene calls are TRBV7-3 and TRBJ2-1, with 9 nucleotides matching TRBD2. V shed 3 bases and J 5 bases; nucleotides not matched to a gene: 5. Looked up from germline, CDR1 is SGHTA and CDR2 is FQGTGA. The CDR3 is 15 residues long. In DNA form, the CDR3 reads TGTGCCAGCAGCTTTTATAGCGGGGGAAACAATGAGCAGTTCTTC. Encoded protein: CASSFYSGGNNEQFF.

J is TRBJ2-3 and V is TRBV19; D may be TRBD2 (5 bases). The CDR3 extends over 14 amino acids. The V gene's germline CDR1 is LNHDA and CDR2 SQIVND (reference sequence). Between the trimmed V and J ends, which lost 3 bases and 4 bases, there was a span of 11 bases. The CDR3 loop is CASSISKRADTQYF. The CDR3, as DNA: TGTGCCAGTAGTATTTCGAAGAGGGCAGATACGCAGTATTTT.

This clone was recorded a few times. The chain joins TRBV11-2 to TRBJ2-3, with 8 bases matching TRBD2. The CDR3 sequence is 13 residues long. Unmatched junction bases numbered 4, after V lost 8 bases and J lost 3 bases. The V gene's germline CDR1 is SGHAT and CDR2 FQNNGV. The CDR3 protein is CASGTRGTDTQYF. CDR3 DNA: TGTGCCAGCGGGACTAGAGGAACAGATACGCAGTATTTT.

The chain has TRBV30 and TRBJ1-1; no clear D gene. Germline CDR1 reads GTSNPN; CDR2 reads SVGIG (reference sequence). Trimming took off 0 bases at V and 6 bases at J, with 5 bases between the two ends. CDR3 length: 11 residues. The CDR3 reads CAWSVQSEAFF. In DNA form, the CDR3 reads TGTGCCTGGAGTGTACAGTCTGAAGCTTTCTTT. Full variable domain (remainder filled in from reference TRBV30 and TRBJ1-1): SQTIHQWPATLVQPVGSPLSLECTVEGTSNPNLYWYRQAAGRGLQLLFYSVGIGQISSEVPQNLSASRPQDRQFILSSKKLLLSDSGFYLCAWSVQSEAFFGQGTRLTVV.

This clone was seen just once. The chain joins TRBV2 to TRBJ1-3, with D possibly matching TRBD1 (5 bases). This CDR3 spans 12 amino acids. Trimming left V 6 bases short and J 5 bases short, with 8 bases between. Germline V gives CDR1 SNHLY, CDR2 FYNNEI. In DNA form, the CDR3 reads TGTGCCAGCAGGCAGGGTCGAAACACCATATATTTT. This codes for CASRQGRNTIYF. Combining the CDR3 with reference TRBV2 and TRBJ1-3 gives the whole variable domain EPEVTQTPSHQVTQMGQEVILRCVPISNHLYFYWYRQILGQKVEFLVSFYNNEISEKSEIFDDQFSVERPDGSNFTLKIRSTKLEDSAMYFCASRQGRNTIYFGEGSWLTVV.

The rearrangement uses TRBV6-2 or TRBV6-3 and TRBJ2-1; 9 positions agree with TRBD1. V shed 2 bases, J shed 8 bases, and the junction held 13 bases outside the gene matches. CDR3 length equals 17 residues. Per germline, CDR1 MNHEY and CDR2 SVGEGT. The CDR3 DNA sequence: TGTGCCAGCAGTTACGGGCGCAGCGGGACAGGGTGGGATGAGCAGTTCTTC. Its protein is CASSYGRSGTGWDEQFF.

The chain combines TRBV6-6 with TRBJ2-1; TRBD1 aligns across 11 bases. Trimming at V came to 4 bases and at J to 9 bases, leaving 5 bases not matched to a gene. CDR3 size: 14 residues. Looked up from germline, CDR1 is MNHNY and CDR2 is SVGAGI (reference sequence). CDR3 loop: CASSSGQGGGEQFF. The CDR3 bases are TGTGCCAGCAGTTCGGGACAGGGGGGAGGTGAGCAGTTCTTC.

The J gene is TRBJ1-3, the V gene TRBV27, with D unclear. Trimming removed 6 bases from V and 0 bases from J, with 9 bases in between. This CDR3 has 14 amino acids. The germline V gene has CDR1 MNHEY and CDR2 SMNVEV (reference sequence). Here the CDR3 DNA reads TGTGCCAGCAGGGAGGGAATCTCTGGAAACACCATATATTTT. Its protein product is CASREGISGNTIYF.